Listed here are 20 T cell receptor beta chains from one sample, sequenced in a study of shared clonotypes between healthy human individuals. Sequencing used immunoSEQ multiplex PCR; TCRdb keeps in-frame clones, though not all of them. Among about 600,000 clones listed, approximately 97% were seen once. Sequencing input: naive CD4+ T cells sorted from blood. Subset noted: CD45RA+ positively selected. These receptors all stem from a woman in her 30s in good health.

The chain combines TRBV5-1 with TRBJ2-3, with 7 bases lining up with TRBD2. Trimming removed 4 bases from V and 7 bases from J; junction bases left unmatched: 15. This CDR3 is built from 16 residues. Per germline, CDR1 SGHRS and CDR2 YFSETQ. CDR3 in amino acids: CASSTLPQREGNTQYF. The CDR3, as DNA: TGCGCCAGCAGCACCCTCCCCCAGCGGGAAGGGAATACGCAGTATTTT.

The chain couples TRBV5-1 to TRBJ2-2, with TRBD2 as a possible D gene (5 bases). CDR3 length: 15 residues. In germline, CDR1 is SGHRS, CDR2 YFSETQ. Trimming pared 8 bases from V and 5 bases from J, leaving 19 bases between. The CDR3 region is CASTPAEIGTGELFF. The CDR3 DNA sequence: TGCGCCAGTACCCCAGCGGAGATAGGAACCGGGGAGCTGTTTTTT.

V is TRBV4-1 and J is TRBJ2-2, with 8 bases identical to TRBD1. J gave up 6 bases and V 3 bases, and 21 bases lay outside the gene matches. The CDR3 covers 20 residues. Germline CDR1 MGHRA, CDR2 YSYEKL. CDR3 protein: CASSHPKLAPGTGAPGELFF. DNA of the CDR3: TGCGCCAGCAGCCACCCAAAGCTTGCCCCGGGGACAGGTGCCCCCGGGGAGCTGTTTTTT.

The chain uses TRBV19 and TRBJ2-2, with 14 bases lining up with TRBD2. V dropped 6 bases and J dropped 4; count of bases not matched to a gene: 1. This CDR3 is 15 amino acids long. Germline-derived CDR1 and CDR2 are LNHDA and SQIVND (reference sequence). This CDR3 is CASRGLAGVTGELFF. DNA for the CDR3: TGTGCCAGTAGGGGACTAGCGGGAGTCACCGGGGAGCTGTTTTTT.

The CDR3 loop reads CASNLQQYPQETQYF. For the CDR3, the DNA is TGCGCCAGCAACCTACAACAGTACCCGCAAGAGACCCAGTACTTC. V is TRBV5-1 and J is TRBJ2-5; D call uncertain. Germline V lookup: CDR1 SGHRS, CDR2 YFSETQ. The length of the CDR3 is 15 residues. Trimming cost V 6 bases and J 2 bases, with 17 bases left between them.

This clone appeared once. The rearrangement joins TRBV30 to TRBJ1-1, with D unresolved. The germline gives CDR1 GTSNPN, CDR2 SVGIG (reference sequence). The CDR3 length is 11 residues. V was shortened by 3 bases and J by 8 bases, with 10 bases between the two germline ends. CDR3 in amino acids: CAWRNLVEAFF. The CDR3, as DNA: TGTGCCTGGAGGAATCTGGTCGAAGCTTTCTTT.

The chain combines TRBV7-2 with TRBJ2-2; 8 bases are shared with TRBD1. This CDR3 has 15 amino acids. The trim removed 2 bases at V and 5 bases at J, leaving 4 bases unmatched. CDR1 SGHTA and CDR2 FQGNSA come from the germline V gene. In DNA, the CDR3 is TGTGCCAGCAGCTTATGGACAGGGCGAACCGGGGAGCTGTTTTTT. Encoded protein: CASSLWTGRTGELFF.

CDR3 residues: CASSLGGPRRGYEQYF. In nucleotides, the CDR3 is TGTGCCAGCAGCTTAGGCGGCCCTAGGAGGGGCTACGAGCAGTACTTC. The V gene is TRBV11-2, the J gene TRBJ2-7; possible D gene TRBD2, 6 bases. The CDR3 sequence is 16 residues long. The ends were cut back, 1 base at V and 3 bases at J, with 16 bases in the middle. The germline CDR1 and CDR2 sequences are SGHAT and FQNNGV.

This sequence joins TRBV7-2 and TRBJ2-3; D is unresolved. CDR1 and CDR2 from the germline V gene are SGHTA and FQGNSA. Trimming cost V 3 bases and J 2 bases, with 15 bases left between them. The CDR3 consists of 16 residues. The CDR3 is CASSFHGPGATDTQYF. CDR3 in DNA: TGTGCCAGCAGCTTTCATGGGCCGGGTGCCACAGATACGCAGTATTTT.

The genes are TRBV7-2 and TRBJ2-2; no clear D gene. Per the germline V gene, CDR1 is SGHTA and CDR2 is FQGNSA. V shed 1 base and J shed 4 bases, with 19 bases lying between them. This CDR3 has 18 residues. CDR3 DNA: TGTGCCAGCAGCTTAGGTTCGGGCAGTTCTCTTATCACCGGGGAGCTGTTTTTT. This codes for CASSLGSGSSLITGELFF.

This CDR3 is CASSVASGLSGLTF. The DNA of the CDR3 is TGTGCCAGCAGCGTAGCAAGCGGGCTATCAGGTCTCACCTTC. The J gene is TRBJ1-2, the V gene TRBV9; D remains ambiguous. The CDR3 is 14 amino acids. The ends were cut back, 0 bases at V and 13 bases at J, with 19 bases in the middle. Germline V gives CDR1 SGDLS, CDR2 YYNGEE.

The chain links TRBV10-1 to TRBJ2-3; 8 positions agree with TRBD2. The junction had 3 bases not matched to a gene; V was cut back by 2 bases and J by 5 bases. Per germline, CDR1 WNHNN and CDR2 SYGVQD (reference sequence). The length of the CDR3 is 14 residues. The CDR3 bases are TGCGCCAGCAGTGAGCGGCGGGAGGAAGATACGCAGTATTTT. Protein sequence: CASSERREEDTQYF.

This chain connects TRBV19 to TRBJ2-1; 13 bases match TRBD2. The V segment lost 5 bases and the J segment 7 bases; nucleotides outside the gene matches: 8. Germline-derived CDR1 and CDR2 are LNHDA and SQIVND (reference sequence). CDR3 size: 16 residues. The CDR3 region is CASSATSGRAWNEQFF. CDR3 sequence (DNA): TGTGCCAGTAGTGCAACTAGCGGGAGGGCCTGGAATGAGCAGTTCTTC.

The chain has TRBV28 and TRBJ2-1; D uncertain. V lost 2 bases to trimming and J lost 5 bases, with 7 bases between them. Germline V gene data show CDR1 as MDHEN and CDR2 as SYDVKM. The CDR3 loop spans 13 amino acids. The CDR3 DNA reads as TGTGCCAGCAGTTTAAACACCGACAATGAGCAGTTCTTC. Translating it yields CASSLNTDNEQFF.

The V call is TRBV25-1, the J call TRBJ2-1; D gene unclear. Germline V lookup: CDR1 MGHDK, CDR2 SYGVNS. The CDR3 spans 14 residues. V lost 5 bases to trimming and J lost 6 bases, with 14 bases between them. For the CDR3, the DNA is TGTGCCAGCAGTTTAAGCCCGCTAATCAATGAGCAGTTCTTC. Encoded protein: CASSLSPLINEQFF.

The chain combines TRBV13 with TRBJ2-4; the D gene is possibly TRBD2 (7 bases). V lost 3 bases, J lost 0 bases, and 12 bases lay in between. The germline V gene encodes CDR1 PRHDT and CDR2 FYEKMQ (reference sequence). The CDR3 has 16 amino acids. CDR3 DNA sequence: TGTGCCAGCAGCTTCGGCGGGGGCATAGCCAAAAACATTCAGTACTTC. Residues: CASSFGGGIAKNIQYF.

The CDR3 is CASMSQGSGSHEQYF. The CDR3 bases are TGTGCCAGCATGTCCCAGGGTAGCGGGAGCCACGAGCAGTACTTC. This rearrangement joins TRBV28 to TRBJ2-7; 9 bases agree with TRBD2. With 7 bases clipped from V and 5 bases from J, the junction kept 12 bases outside the gene matches. Germline CDR1 reads MDHEN; CDR2 reads SYDVKM. The CDR3 contains 15 residues. Filled out from reference TRBV28 and TRBJ2-7, the complete variable domain reads DVKVTQSSRYLVKRTGEKVFLECVQDMDHENMFWYRQDPGLGLRLIYFSYDVKMKEKGDIPEGYSVSREKKERFSLILESASTNQTSMYLCASMSQGSGSHEQYFGPGTRLTVT.

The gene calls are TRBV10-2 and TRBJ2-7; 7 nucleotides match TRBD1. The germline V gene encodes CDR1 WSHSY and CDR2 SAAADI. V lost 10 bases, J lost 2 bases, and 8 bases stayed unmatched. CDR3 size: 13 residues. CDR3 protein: CATRDSATYEQYF. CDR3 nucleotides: TGCGCCACCCGGGACAGTGCTACCTACGAGCAGTACTTC.

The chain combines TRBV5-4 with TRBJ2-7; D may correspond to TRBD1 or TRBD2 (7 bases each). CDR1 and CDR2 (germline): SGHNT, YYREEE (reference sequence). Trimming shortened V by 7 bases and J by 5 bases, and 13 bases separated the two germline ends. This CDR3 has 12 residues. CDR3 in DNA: TGTGCCAGCTCAGGGGGGGGCGACGAGCAGTACTTC. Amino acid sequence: CASSGGGDEQYF.

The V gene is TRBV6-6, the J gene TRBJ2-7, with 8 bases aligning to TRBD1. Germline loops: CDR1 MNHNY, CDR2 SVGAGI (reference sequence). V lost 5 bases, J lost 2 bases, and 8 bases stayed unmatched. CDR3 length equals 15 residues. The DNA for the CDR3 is TGTGCCAGCAGTCGGGACAGGCGTAAGGCCTACGAGCAGTACTTC. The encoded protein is CASSRDRRKAYEQYF.